This is a list of T cell receptor beta chains from one sample in a study of cytomegalovirus exposure and HLA in healthy donors. Sequencing was performed with immunoSEQ multiplex PCR; in TCRdb, only in-frame clones are kept and a portion is missing. The sample comprises about 120,000 clones, around 85% of which are singletons, and 4.4% rests with the top ten. Material for sequencing was PBMCs. These receptors all stem from a man between 18 and 35 years old in good health and CMV-seropositive. Both conserved end residues are part of each CDR3. D genes are given only for firm matches. Some rows mark clone size as missing; the rest say once, few, many or name a class of expanded clone.

TRBD2	.	15	TRBV11-2	TRBJ2-2	CASSLAQAGTGELFF	TGTGCCAGCAGCTTAGCCCAAGCGGGAACCGGGGAGCTGTTTTTT
.	once	17	TRBV7-2	TRBJ2-4	CASSPLRQGLAKNIQYF	TGTGCCAGCAGCCCACTTCGACAGGGACTAGCCAAAAACATTCAGTACTTC
.	.	14	TRBV7-2	TRBJ2-3	CASSSPRGSDTQYF	TGTGCCAGCAGCTCTCCAAGGGGGTCGGATACGCAGTATTTT
TRBD2	.	15	TRBV11-3	TRBJ2-3	CASSLGAGGHDTQYF	TGTGCCAGCAGCTTAGGAGCGGGGGGGCACGATACGCAGTATTTT
.	.	15	TRBV5-1	TRBJ1-6	CASHDGGISNSPLHF	TGCGCCAGCCACGATGGGGGGATTTCAAATTCACCCCTCCACTTT
TRBD1	.	15	TRBV9	TRBJ2-2	CASSTQGAFVGELFF	TGTGCCAGCAGCACACAGGGGGCGTTCGTCGGGGAGCTGTTTTTT
TRBD2	.	14	TRBV9	TRBJ2-3	CASSVSGLTDTQYF	TGTGCCAGCAGCGTTAGCGGGTTAACAGATACGCAGTATTTT
.	.	15	TRBV2	TRBJ2-6	CASSETSPGANVLIF	TGTGCCAGCAGTGAGACGTCACCTGGGGCCAACGTCCTGATTTTC
.	.	13	TRBV19	TRBJ2-7	CASSAGPAGEQYF	TGTGCCAGTAGCGCCGGGCCAGCGGGCGAGCAGTACTTC
.	.	12	TRBV5-4	TRBJ2-7	CASSLTGNEQYF	TGTGCCAGCAGCCTAACAGGGAACGAGCAGTACTTC
TRBD1	once	13	TRBV4-1	TRBJ1-2	CASSLDRGNGYTF	TGCGCCAGCAGCCTGGACAGGGGTAATGGCTACACCTTC
TRBD2	once	17	TRBV15	TRBJ2-1	CATSRDLVAGADNEQFF	TGTGCCACCAGCAGAGATCTGGTAGCGGGGGCGGATAATGAGCAGTTCTTC
.	.	13	TRBV6-4	TRBJ1-1	CASSESGHTEAFF	TGTGCCAGCAGTGAATCAGGGCACACTGAAGCTTTCTTT
.	.	17	TRBV28	TRBJ2-1	CASKVSGIVQLRNEQFF	TGTGCCAGCAAGGTCTCAGGGATTGTGCAGTTAAGAAATGAGCAGTTCTTC
TRBD2	.	16	TRBV4-1	TRBJ2-5	CASSLGLAGGSETQYF	TGCGCCAGCAGCCTTGGACTAGCGGGGGGATCAGAGACCCAGTACTTC
TRBD1	.	16	TRBV9	TRBJ2-7	CASSVGPGQGTHEQYF	TGTGCCAGCAGCGTCGGTCCGGGACAGGGTACCCACGAGCAGTACTTC
.	.	16	TRBV5-1	TRBJ2-5	CASSLGLTRYQETQYF	TGCGCCAGCAGCTTGGGATTGACTCGTTACCAAGAGACCCAGTACTTC
.	.	15	TRBV18	TRBJ1-5	CASSPNGGSNQPQHF	TGTGCCAGCTCACCCAATGGGGGCAGCAATCAGCCCCAGCATTTT
TRBD1	.	14	TRBV6-1	TRBJ2-7	CASSETGTVYEQYF	TGTGCCAGCAGTGAAACCGGGACAGTGTACGAGCAGTACTTC
.	.	15	TRBV6-1	TRBJ2-3	CASPVPGHLTDTQYF	TGTGCCAGCCCAGTCCCGGGACACCTCACAGATACGCAGTATTTT
.	.	16	TRBV7-6	TRBJ2-7	CASSLAVGDTPVEQYF	TGTGCCAGCAGCTTAGCTGTTGGGGACACTCCCGTCGAGCAGTACTTC
.	.	14	TRBV27	TRBJ1-3	CASSVTGSGNTIYF	TGTGCCAGCAGCGTTACAGGGTCGGGAAACACCATATATTTT
.	.	16	TRBV4-1	TRBJ2-5	CASSQGSRAYQETQYF	TGCGCCAGCAGCCAAGGTTCGCGAGCGTACCAAGAGACCCAGTACTTC
.	.	16	TRBV11-2	TRBJ2-3	CASSPGIRESTDTQYF	TGTGCCAGCAGCCCAGGTATCCGGGAGAGCACAGATACGCAGTATTTT
.	once	16	TRBV12-5	TRBJ2-1	CASGLLAGTVYNEQFF	TGTGCTAGTGGTTTACTGGCGGGGACTGTATACAATGAGCAGTTCTTC
.	.	14	TRBV19	TRBJ2-7	CVSSTTGTHYEQYF	TGTGTCAGTAGTACGACAGGCACCCACTACGAGCAGTACTTC
TRBD1	once	15	TRBV4-3	TRBJ1-5	CASSRQTGENQPQHF	TGCGCCAGCAGCCGCCAGACAGGGGAAAATCAGCCCCAGCATTTT
.	.	11	TRBV10-3	TRBJ1-2	CAISESRGPTF	TGTGCCATCAGTGAGTCCCGAGGGCCCACCTTC
.	.	11	TRBV7-2	TRBJ1-1	CASSLYTEAFF	TGTGCCAGCAGCCTTTACACTGAAGCTTTCTTT
TRBD1	few	16	TRBV7-8	TRBJ1-6	CASSNLVSGGDSPLHF	TGTGCCAGCAGCAATCTAGTGTCAGGGGGCGATTCACCCCTCCACTTT
.	.	15	TRBV6-5	TRBJ1-3	CASSPNSFSGNTIYF	TGTGCCAGCAGCCCCAACAGCTTCTCTGGAAACACCATATATTTT
.	.	13	TRBV14	TRBJ2-2	CASSHRVAGELFF	TGTGCCAGCAGCCACAGGGTGGCCGGGGAGCTGTTTTTT
TRBD1	.	15	TRBV4-1	TRBJ1-2	CASSQAGQGGYGYTF	TGCGCCAGCAGCCAAGCGGGACAGGGTGGATATGGCTACACCTTC
TRBD2	once	14	TRBV19	TRBJ2-1	CASSSDPRGAEQFF	TGTGCCAGTAGTTCCGACCCGCGGGGGGCGGAGCAGTTCTTC
.	.	14	TRBV4-1	TRBJ2-7	CASSLAVSRYEQYF	TGCGCCAGCAGCCTGGCAGTGTCTCGATACGAGCAGTACTTC
.	.	11	TRBV6-1	TRBJ1-3	CASIYRNTIYF	TGTGCCAGCATTTATCGAAACACCATATATTTT
TRBD2	.	15	TRBV27	TRBJ2-1	CASSPGTSFYYEQFF	TGTGCCAGCAGCCCGGGGACTAGTTTTTATTATGAGCAGTTCTTC
.	.	14	TRBV7-9	TRBJ1-1	CASSFDRVNTEAFF	TGTGCCAGCAGCTTCGACAGAGTGAACACTGAAGCTTTCTTT